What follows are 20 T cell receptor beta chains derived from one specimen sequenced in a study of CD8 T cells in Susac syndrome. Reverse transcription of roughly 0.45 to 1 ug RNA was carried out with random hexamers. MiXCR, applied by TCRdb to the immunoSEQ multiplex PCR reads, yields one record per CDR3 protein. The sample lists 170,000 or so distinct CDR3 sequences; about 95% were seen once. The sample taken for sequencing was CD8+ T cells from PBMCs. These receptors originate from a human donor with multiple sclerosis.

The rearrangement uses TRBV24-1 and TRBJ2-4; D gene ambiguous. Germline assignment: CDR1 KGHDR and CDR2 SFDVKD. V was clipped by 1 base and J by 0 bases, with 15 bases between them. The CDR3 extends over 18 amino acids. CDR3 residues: CATSDFGDDAVAKNIQYF. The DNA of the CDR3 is TGTGCCACCAGTGATTTTGGAGACGATGCGGTAGCCAAAAACATTCAGTACTTC.

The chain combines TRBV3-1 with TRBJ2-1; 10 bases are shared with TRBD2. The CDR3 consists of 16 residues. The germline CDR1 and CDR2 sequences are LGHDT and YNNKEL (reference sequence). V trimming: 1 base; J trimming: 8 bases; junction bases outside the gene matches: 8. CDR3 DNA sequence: TGTGCCAGCAGCCAAGTGCTTCTAGCGGGGGAGGATGAGCAGTTCTTC. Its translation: CASSQVLLAGEDEQFF.

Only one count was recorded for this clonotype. DNA of the CDR3: TGCAGTGCCTGGACTAGGTACCAAGAGACCCAGTACTTC. Translation: CSAWTRYQETQYF. J is TRBJ2-5 and V is TRBV20-1; 7 bases fit TRBD2. This CDR3 spans 13 amino acids. Germline loops: CDR1 DFQATT, CDR2 SNEGSKA (reference sequence). The J segment lost 0 bases and the V segment lost 6 bases, leaving 4 bases of the junction unmatched.

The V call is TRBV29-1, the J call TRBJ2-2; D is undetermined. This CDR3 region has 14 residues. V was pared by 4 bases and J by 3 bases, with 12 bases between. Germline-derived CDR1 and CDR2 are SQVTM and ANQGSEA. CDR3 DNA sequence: TGCAGCGTTGGTTTGTCGGGCCACACCGGGGAGCTGTTTTTT. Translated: CSVGLSGHTGELFF.

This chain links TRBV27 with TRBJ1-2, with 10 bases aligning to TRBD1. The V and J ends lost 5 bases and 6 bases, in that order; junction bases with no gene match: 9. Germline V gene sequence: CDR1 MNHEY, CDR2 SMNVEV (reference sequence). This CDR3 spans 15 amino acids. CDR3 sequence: CASSPIPDRGNGYTF. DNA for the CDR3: TGTGCCAGCAGTCCCATCCCGGACAGGGGGAATGGCTACACCTTC.

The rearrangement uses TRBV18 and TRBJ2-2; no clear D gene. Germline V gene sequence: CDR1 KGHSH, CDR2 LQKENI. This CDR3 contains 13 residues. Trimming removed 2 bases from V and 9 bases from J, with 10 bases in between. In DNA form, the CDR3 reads TGTGCCAGCTCACCATCAGAAGCCCGGGAGCTGTTTTTT. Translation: CASSPSEARELFF.

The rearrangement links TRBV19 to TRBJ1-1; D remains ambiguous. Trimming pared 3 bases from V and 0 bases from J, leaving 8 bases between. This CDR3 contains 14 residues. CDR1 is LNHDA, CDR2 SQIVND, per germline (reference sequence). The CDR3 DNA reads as TGTGCCAGTAGTATGAGGCAGATGAACACTGAAGCTTTCTTT. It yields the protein CASSMRQMNTEAFF.

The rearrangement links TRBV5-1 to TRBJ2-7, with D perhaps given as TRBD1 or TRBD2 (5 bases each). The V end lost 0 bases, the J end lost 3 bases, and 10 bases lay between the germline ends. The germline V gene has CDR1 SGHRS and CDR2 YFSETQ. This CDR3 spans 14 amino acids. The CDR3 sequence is CASSLAGTVYEQYF. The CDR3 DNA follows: TGCGCCAGCAGCTTGGCCGGGACGGTCTACGAGCAGTACTTC. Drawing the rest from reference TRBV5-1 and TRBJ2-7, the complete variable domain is KAGVTQTPRYLIKTRGQQVTLSCSPISGHRSVSWYQQTPGQGLQFLFEYFSETQRNKGNFPGRFSGRQFSNSRSEMNVSTLELGDSALYLCASSLAGTVYEQYFGPGTRLTVT.

CDR3 DNA: TGTGCCAGCTTTACACCGGGACTAGCGAACAATGAGCAGTTCTTC. Translation: CASFTPGLANNEQFF. The V and J genes are TRBV2 and TRBJ2-1; TRBD2 aligns across 10 bases. This CDR3 is built from 15 residues. Germline-derived CDR1 and CDR2 are SNHLY and FYNNEI. Trimming removed 8 bases from V and 5 bases from J; junction bases left unmatched: 9.

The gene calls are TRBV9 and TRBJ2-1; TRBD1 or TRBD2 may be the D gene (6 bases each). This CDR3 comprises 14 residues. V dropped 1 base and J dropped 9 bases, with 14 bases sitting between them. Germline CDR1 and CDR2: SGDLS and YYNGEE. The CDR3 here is CASSVRKGGGEQFF. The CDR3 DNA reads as TGTGCCAGCAGCGTACGGAAAGGGGGAGGTGAGCAGTTCTTC.

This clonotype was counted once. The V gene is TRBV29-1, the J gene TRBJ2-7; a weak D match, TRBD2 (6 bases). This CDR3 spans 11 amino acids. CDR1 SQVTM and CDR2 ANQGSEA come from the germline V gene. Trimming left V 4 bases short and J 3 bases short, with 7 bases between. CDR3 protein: CSVAGGYEQYF. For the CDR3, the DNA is TGCAGCGTTGCCGGGGGCTACGAGCAGTACTTC.

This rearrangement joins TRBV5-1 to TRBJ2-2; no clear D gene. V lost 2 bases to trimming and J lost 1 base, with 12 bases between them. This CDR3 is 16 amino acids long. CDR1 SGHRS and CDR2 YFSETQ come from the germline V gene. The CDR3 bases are TGCGCCAGCAGCTTCCTTCGGGCACAGAACACCGGGGAGCTGTTTTTT. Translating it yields CASSFLRAQNTGELFF. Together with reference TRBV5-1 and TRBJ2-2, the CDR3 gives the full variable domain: KAGVTQTPRYLIKTRGQQVTLSCSPISGHRSVSWYQQTPGQGLQFLFEYFSETQRNKGNFPGRFSGRQFSNSRSEMNVSTLELGDSALYLCASSFLRAQNTGELFFGEGSRLTVL.

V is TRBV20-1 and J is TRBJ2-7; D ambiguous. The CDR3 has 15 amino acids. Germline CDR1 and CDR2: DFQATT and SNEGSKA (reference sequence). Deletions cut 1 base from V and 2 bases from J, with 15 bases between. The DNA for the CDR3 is TGCAGTGCTAGAGGCGCGCGGTTTGGAGCCTACGAGCAGTACTTC. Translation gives CSARGARFGAYEQYF.

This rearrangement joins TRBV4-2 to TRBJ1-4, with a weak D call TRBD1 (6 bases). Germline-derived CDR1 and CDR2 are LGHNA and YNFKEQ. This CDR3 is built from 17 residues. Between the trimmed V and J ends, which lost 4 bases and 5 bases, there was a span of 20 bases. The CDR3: CASSRGSAGGLNEKLFF. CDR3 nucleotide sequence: TGTGCCAGCAGCCGGGGGTCGGCGGGGGGGCTGAATGAAAAACTGTTTTTT.

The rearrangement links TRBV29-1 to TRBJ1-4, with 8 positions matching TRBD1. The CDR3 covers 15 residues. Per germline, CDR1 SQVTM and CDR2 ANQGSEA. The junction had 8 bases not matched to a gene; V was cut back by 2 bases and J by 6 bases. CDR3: CSVEYRAGGDEKLFF. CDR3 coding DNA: TGCAGCGTTGAATATCGGGCAGGGGGCGATGAAAAACTGTTTTTT. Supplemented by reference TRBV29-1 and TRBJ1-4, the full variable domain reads SAVISQKPSRDICQRGTSLTIQCQVDSQVTMMFWYRQQPGQSLTLIATANQGSEATYESGFVIDKFPISRPNLTFSTLTVSNMSPEDSSIYLCSVEYRAGGDEKLFFGSGTQLSVL.

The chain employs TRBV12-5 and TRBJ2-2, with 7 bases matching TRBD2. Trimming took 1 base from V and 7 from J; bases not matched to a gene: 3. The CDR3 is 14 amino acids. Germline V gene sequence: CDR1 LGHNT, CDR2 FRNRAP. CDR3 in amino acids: CASGLGRDYGELFF. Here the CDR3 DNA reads TGTGCTAGTGGTTTGGGACGGGACTACGGGGAGCTGTTTTTT.

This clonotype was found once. The CDR3: CASSVAPVHRTDTQYF. In DNA form, the CDR3 reads TGTGCCAGCAGCGTAGCCCCGGTACACCGCACAGATACGCAGTATTTT. The chain has TRBV9 and TRBJ2-3, with D hard to call. Per germline, CDR1 SGDLS and CDR2 YYNGEE. The CDR3 is 16 amino acids. Deletions cut 0 bases from V and 1 base from J, with 12 bases between.

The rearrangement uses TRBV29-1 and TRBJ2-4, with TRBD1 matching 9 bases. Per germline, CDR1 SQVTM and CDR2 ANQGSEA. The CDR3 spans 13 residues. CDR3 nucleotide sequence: TGCAGTTCCCTTGGACAGGGGAAAAACATTCAGTACTTC. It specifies CSSLGQGKNIQYF.

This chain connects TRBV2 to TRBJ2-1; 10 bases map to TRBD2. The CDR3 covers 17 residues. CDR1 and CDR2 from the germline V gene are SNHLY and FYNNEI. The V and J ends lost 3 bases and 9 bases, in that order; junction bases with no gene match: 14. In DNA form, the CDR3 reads TGTGCCAGCAGTGAGCGGGCTAGCGGGGGTCCCCTCGGTGAGCAGTTCTTC. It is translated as CASSERASGGPLGEQFF.

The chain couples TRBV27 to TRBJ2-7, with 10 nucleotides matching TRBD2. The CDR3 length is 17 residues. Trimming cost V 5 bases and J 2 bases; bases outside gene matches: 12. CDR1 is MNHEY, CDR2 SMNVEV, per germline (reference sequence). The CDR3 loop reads CASSRQTLAGSTYEQYF. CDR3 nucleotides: TGTGCCAGCAGTCGCCAAACACTAGCGGGGTCTACCTACGAGCAGTACTTC.